The 15 T cell receptor beta chains reported below all come from one sample, sequenced in a study of blood T cell repertoires in COVID-19. Clones were sequenced by immunoSEQ multiplex PCR, and TCRdb holds only the in-frame ones, with some missing. The profile shows about 300,000 clones, about 90% of them singletons. Sequencing was done on a sample of peripheral blood. The origin of the receptors is a woman aged 50 to 60 with COVID-19, enrolled during active disease.

This chain connects TRBV28 to TRBJ1-1; 7 bases align to TRBD1. The J segment lost 5 bases and the V segment lost 5 bases, leaving 23 bases of the junction unmatched. The CDR3 consists of 19 residues. Germline V lookup: CDR1 MDHEN, CDR2 SYDVKM. The CDR3 spells CASSPRLRDRRRDMTEAFF. DNA of the CDR3: TGTGCCAGCAGTCCTAGATTGCGGGACAGAAGGAGGGATATGACTGAAGCTTTCTTT.

The chain is built from TRBV2 and TRBJ1-1; TRBD1 matches 7 bases. V shed 6 bases and J 4 bases; nucleotides not matched to a gene: 5. The CDR3 spans 13 residues. Looked up from germline, CDR1 is SNHLY and CDR2 is FYNNEI. The CDR3 reads CASSLSGGTEAFF. The CDR3 DNA sequence: TGTGCCAGCAGCTTATCAGGGGGCACTGAAGCTTTCTTT.

This chain connects TRBV5-4 to TRBJ1-2, with 8 positions matching TRBD1. CDR3 length: 14 amino acids. Germline loops: CDR1 SGHNT, CDR2 YYREEE (reference sequence). Trimming removed 3 bases from V and 2 bases from J; junction bases left unmatched: 3. CDR3 in DNA: TGTGCCAGCAGCTCCCGACAGGGGAACTATGGCTACACCTTC. Amino acid sequence: CASSSRQGNYGYTF.

The chain combines TRBV6-5 with TRBJ1-3; 7 bases agree with TRBD1. The J segment lost 0 bases and the V segment lost 4 bases, leaving 6 bases of the junction unmatched. Germline V gene data show CDR1 as MNHEY and CDR2 as SVGAGI. The CDR3 has 16 residues. The CDR3 DNA reads as TGTGCCAGCAGTTCCCCGGGGGACAGCTCTGGAAACACCATATATTTT. This sequence encodes CASSSPGDSSGNTIYF.

The chain uses TRBV24-1 and TRBJ2-3; no definite D call. Deletions cut 0 bases from V and 0 bases from J, with 9 bases between. This CDR3 region has 16 residues. CDR1 is KGHDR and CDR2 is SFDVKD in the germline V gene. This CDR3 is CATSDLAGTSTDTQYF. Written as DNA, the CDR3 is TGTGCCACCAGTGATTTGGCAGGTACTAGCACAGATACGCAGTATTTT.

The chain joins TRBV2 to TRBJ1-3; D gene ambiguous. This CDR3 contains 15 residues. Germline V gene lookup returns CDR1 SNHLY and CDR2 FYNNEI. V shed 4 bases and J shed 0 bases, with 10 bases lying between them. This CDR3 reads CASSADGSSGNTIYF. The CDR3 region has the DNA TGTGCCAGCAGTGCGGACGGGAGCTCTGGAAACACCATATATTTT.

CDR3 coding DNA: TGCGCCAGCAGGGGACAGGCGACTAATGAAAAACTGTTTTTT. Its protein is CASRGQATNEKLFF. V is TRBV5-1 and J is TRBJ1-4; 8 bases are a match to TRBD1. Germline trimming cut 5 bases from V and 2 bases from J; bases unmatched to any gene: 2. This CDR3 region has 14 residues. Per the germline V gene, CDR1 is SGHRS and CDR2 is YFSETQ.

The chain couples TRBV27 to TRBJ2-5, with D possibly matching TRBD1 (6 bases). The CDR3 is 15 amino acids. Between the trimmed V and J ends, which lost 6 bases and 4 bases, there was a span of 18 bases. CDR1 is MNHEY, CDR2 SMNVEV, per germline (reference sequence). This chain's CDR3 is CASSLLRDKGETQYF. For the CDR3, the DNA is TGTGCCAGCAGCCTTCTCCGGGACAAAGGAGAGACCCAGTACTTC.

The J gene is TRBJ2-2, the V gene TRBV5-1; 12 bases fit TRBD2. The trim removed 3 bases at V and 4 bases at J, leaving 13 bases unmatched. Looked up from germline, CDR1 is SGHRS and CDR2 is YFSETQ. The CDR3 totals 19 residues. The CDR3 DNA follows: TGCGCCAGCAGCTCGTTACTAGCGGGAGGCTCCGGGGGCACCGGGGAGCTGTTTTTT. Translated: CASSSLLAGGSGGTGELFF.

V usage is TRBV12-5 and J usage is TRBJ2-1, with 16 bases lining up with TRBD2. V was clipped by 4 bases and J by 7 bases; unmatched bases: 1. Looked up from germline, CDR1 is LGHNT and CDR2 is FRNRAP. This CDR3 is 15 amino acids long. The CDR3 bases are TGTGCTAGTGGTTCGGGACTAGCGGGAGGGAATGAGCAGTTCTTC. It is translated as CASGSGLAGGNEQFF. Filled out from reference TRBV12-5 and TRBJ2-1, the complete variable domain reads DARVTQTPRHKVTEMGQEVTMRCQPILGHNTVFWYRQTMMQGLELLAYFRNRAPLDDSGMPKDRFSAEMPDATLATLKIQPSEPRDSAVYFCASGSGLAGGNEQFFGPGTRLTVL.

The rearrangement uses TRBV7-2 and TRBJ2-1; 7 bases align to TRBD2. Germline V lookup: CDR1 SGHTA, CDR2 FQGNSA. The CDR3 has 15 residues. Trimming removed 6 bases from V and 7 bases from J; junction bases left unmatched: 12. The CDR3 DNA follows: TGTGCCAGCAGGGGGGGGGAACTCTTCAGAAATGAGCAGTTCTTC. This gives the protein CASRGGELFRNEQFF.

The chain combines TRBV28 with TRBJ2-7; a weak D match, TRBD2 (6 bases). This CDR3 region has 14 residues. Deletions cut 3 bases from V and 2 bases from J, with 11 bases between. The germline gives CDR1 MDHEN, CDR2 SYDVKM. The DNA of the CDR3 is TGTGCCAGCAGTTTGGGGGGAGCTGCCTACGAGCAGTACTTC. It yields the protein CASSLGGAAYEQYF.

The rearrangement uses TRBV15 and TRBJ2-3; possibly TRBD2 for D (7 bases). Germline V gene lookup returns CDR1 LNHNV and CDR2 YYDKDF (reference sequence). The ends were cut back, 8 bases at V and 3 bases at J, with 18 bases in the middle. CDR3 length: 15 amino acids. As DNA, the CDR3 is TGTGCCACCTTTGATGCGGGGGCGCGAACAGATACGCAGTATTTT. Translating gives CATFDAGARTDTQYF.

The chain joins TRBV6-5 to TRBJ1-6; D is uncertain. Per germline, CDR1 MNHEY and CDR2 SVGAGI. This CDR3 has 14 amino acids. The germline V and J ends were trimmed by 6 bases and 12 bases, with 18 bases remaining between them. The chain's CDR3 is CASRTRARAGPLHF. The CDR3 DNA is TGTGCCAGCAGGACACGGGCGCGGGCCGGACCCCTCCACTTT.

The CDR3 sequence: CSVEGGLSGSRVYNEQFF. The DNA of the CDR3 is TGCAGCGTTGAGGGGGGACTTAGCGGGAGCCGGGTCTACAATGAGCAGTTCTTC. V gene TRBV29-1 combines with J gene TRBJ2-1, with 9 positions matching TRBD2. Germline CDR1 and CDR2: SQVTM and ANQGSEA. The CDR3 spans 18 residues. J gave up 3 bases and V 3 bases, and 15 bases lay outside the gene matches.